The clone carrying this T cell receptor (beta chain) was seen only a few times. Its antigen is not known. Amplification targeted TCR beta CDR3 regions from RNA transcripts. HTBI primers were employed in a first-round RT-PCR of the TCR CDR3. In TCRdb, the multiplex PCR reads were re-called with MiXCR into one record per CDR3 protein. The table lists around 600,000 distinct CDR3 sequences, 40% to 55% of them singletons. This entry comes from a study of T cells in Graves' hyperthyroidism and ophthalmopathy. Looked up from germline, CDR1 is MNHEY and CDR2 is SVGAGI. Trimming removed 5 bases at V and 6 bases at J, with 14 bases between. CDR3 length: 14 residues. Whole-study findings and limits: Ophthalmopathy was distinguished from stable hyperthyroidism by 13 V-J signatures. Clonotypes that were expanded in thyroid above 0.001 mostly appeared in blood too.

The chain has TRBV6-5 and TRBJ1-5; no firm D call. This TCR was sampled from an adult man with Graves' disease, either hyperthyroidism or ophthalmopathy (not recorded which). The sequencing input was peripheral blood or thyroid tissue (not recorded which). Here the CDR3 reads CASSDGMSGQPQHF. The CDR3 DNA reads TGTGCCAGCAGTGACGGAATGAGCGGTCAGCCCCAGCATTTT.